This T cell receptor beta chain was obtained from a study of T cells in Graves' hyperthyroidism and ophthalmopathy (dated by TCRdb to 2018 to 2020). For the study in its entirety: Peripheral blood samples were taken at the time of initial diagnosis, prior to any treatment. The 75 to 100 discovery patients were divided at random into training and test sets in a 7:3 ratio. TCR V-J signatures able to tell the groups apart were searched for in a discovery cohort of 95 or so patients, of whom 43 had Graves' ophthalmopathy and about 55 had stable Graves' hyperthyroidism. After blood sampling, hyperthyroidism patients were treated with methimazole at a starting dose of 30 mg daily, and ophthalmopathy patients were treated with high-dose intravenous methylprednisolone. The study also compared thyroid tissue and blood T-cell repertoires from more than five Graves' hyperthyroidism patients. Prospective prediction of ophthalmopathy was tested in an independent validation cohort consisting of 18 to 20 hyperthyroidism patients and 17 patients who later progressed to ophthalmopathy. The paper describes TCR Vbeta CDR3 sequencing of roughly 130 peripheral blood samples, made up of about 41 ophthalmopathy patients, approximately 76 hyperthyroidism patients and around 17 progressor patients. Overall study outcomes, separate from this receptor: A model built on a 13 V-J signature distinguished ophthalmopathy from stable hyperthyroidism, reaching 87.88% sensitivity and around 82% specificity in cross-validation and 80%/75% in testing. In validation, progression to ophthalmopathy was predicted by the model with around 70% sensitivity and roughly 72% specificity, a median of about 6 months before onset. Sample size was not statistically predetermined, and investigators were not blinded to group allocation. Blood samples also contained most of the expanded thyroid clonotypes (frequency above 0.001), which suggests that blood repertoires may reflect thyroid immune responses.

Notes on this clonotype: No cognate antigen has been identified for it. No qualities accompany the bases; no much larger clone lies one base away.

Hyperthyroidism patients were aged 18 to 65 years and newly diagnosed, with disease duration of less than 2 months. Any patient with an uncontrolled infection, another autoimmune disease, pregnancy or lactation was excluded. Diagnoses relied on clinical symptoms, serum thyroxine and TRAb, thyroid ultrasound and orbital computed tomography. Blood from progressor patients was drawn when they were first diagnosed with hyperthyroidism, before any ophthalmopathy symptoms appeared. PBMCs were separated from 10 ml of fresh peripheral blood using Ficoll-Paque density gradient centrifugation. Progressor patients were first diagnosed with Graves' hyperthyroidism and then developed ophthalmopathy during follow-up. Total RNA was extracted using Trizol reagent, and RNA quality was assessed on an Agilent 2100 Bioanalyzer. Amplification of TCR beta CDR3 regions was carried out from RNA transcripts. For the first round of RT-PCR on the TCR CDR3, the HTBI primer set was used together with the Qiagen OneStep RT-PCR kit. Libraries were constructed in a second round of multiplex PCR, after which size selection and purification were performed. Sequencing of the libraries was done on an Illumina HiSeq2000 using paired-end 100 bp reads. Under the source paper's analysis protocol: SOAPnuke was used to process the raw data, removing reads that contained adapters or uncalled bases, had a mean Phred below 15, or lacked an exact match to the constant primer or identifier. High-quality paired reads were merged with COPE v1.2.5, and unique nucleotide sequences were defined as clonotypes. Clonotypes were aligned to IMGT TRBV, TRBD and TRBJ reference segments using MiTCR v1.1. Analysis was restricted to V-J combinations with a frequency above 0.0001, which covered about 99% of repertoires. A TCS score was defined as the ratio of F50 (clonal expansion) to E x V (chaos), with BLOSUM62-based TCRdist applied between CDR3 peptides within each V-J. Welch's t-statistics and random forest reduced roughly 530 V-J features to under 15, which were used in a naive Bayes classifier (R e1071). TCRdb reanalyzed the raw reads on its own, using fastp at Q25 for trimming and MiXCR for clone calling, and kept in-frame beta chains. Records with the same CDR3 protein are collapsed into one entry carrying the most frequent genes and DNA. TCRdb, rather than the study authors, made the V and J calls. This sample gives fewer than 300,000 distinct CDR3 sequences in total; about 25% of them show up just once. The leading ten clones occupy about 30% of the sample.

The TCR was taken from a man in his forties or fifties with Graves' hyperthyroidism that later progressed to Graves' ophthalmopathy. Sequencing used blood.

In nucleotides, the sequence is TGTGCCAGCAGCCATCAGAGGGACATCATTGAAGCTTTCTTT. Its protein reads: CASSHQRDIIEAFF. The sequence joins TRBV7-2 to TRBJ1-1; perhaps TRBD1 is the D gene, with 6 bases matching. V and J lose 5 bases and 7 bases, and a span of 17 bases separates them. Including cysteine and phenylalanine, the CDR3 has 14 amino acids. The CDR3 DNA has 42 bases and is translated from base 1. CDR1 and CDR2 (SGHTA, FQGNSA) derive from the germline V gene.